One sample yielded the 18 T cell receptor beta chains listed below, sequenced in a study of blood T cell repertoires in COVID-19. The data were produced by immunoSEQ multiplex PCR, yet TCRdb's version contains in-frame clones alone and is incomplete. Seen here are approximately 84,000 clones, 75% to 85% observed once, and the top ten hold 25% to 30%. Sequenced input: peripheral blood. The receptors stem from an elderly woman with acute or convalescent COVID-19.

This clone was counted a single time. J is TRBJ2-1 and V is TRBV19; 10 positions agree with TRBD1. The CDR3 runs 19 residues. CDR1 is LNHDA and CDR2 is SQIVND in the germline V gene (reference sequence). Unmatched junction bases numbered 17, after V lost 3 bases and J lost 6 bases. The CDR3 sequence is CASSISRGQGGFLGNEQFF. The CDR3 DNA follows: TGTGCCAGTAGTATTTCTAGAGGACAGGGGGGGTTTTTGGGCAATGAGCAGTTCTTC.

V and J are TRBV4-2 and TRBJ1-1, with unresolved D. The CDR3 loop spans 15 amino acids. Germline V lookup: CDR1 LGHNA, CDR2 YNFKEQ. V lost 0 bases to trimming and J lost 4 bases, with 12 bases between them. CDR3 sequence: CASSQDFAKSTEAFF. The CDR3 DNA is TGTGCCAGCAGCCAAGATTTCGCCAAGAGCACTGAAGCTTTCTTT.

This clone has only a few counts. The chain combines TRBV6-6 with TRBJ1-6; 7 bases are a match to TRBD1. CDR1 and CDR2 from the germline V gene are MNHNY and SVGAGI (reference sequence). V lost 4 bases and J lost 8; bases outside the gene matches: 5. CDR3 length: 14 residues. The CDR3 nucleotides are TGTGCCAGCAGTTTCGACAGGGATGATTCACCCCTCCACTTT. This sequence encodes CASSFDRDDSPLHF.

The V call is TRBV21-1, the J call TRBJ2-7; TRBD1 is the table's D call and was not checked against the DNA. TRBV21-1 is reported as a pseudogene. The CDR3 is 14 amino acids. The CDR3 reads CASSKRDRPYEQYF. The CDR3 nucleotides read TGTGCCAGCAGCAAAAGGGACAGACCCTACGAGCAGTACTTC.

As to this clone: The sample has other DNA sequences that encode this CDR3 too. The chain combines TRBV7-9 with TRBJ1-2; D is unclear. Germline values: CDR1 SEHNR, CDR2 FQNEAQ (reference sequence). The CDR3 is 15 amino acids. The V gene lost 2 bases and the J gene lost 2 bases, with 12 bases spanning the gap. CDR3 DNA: TGTGCCAGCAGCTTACTTGCAGGAGGGAACTATGGCTACACCTTC. It translates to CASSLLAGGNYGYTF.

A note on this clone: The junction differs from germline at one of its ends, possibly a read error. V gene TRBV28 combines with J gene TRBJ2-7, with a weak D call TRBD2 (6 bases). The germline V gene has CDR1 MDHEN and CDR2 SYDVKM. This CDR3 spans 14 amino acids. The CDR3 DNA reads TGTGCCAGCCGCCAAGGCGGGACCTCCCACGAGCAGTACTTC. Encoded protein: CASRQGGTSHEQYF.

The chain joins TRBV30 to TRBJ2-7, with 7 bases matching TRBD2. CDR3 length equals 14 residues. V lost 4 bases and J lost 6; bases outside the gene matches: 12. In germline, CDR1 is GTSNPN, CDR2 SVGIG (reference sequence). The CDR3 protein is CAWNRLTSSGEQYF. CDR3 nucleotide sequence: TGTGCCTGGAACCGCCTGACTAGCTCCGGCGAGCAGTACTTC.

The gene calls are TRBV4-1 and TRBJ2-5; 9 nucleotides match TRBD2. The germline V gene encodes CDR1 MGHRA and CDR2 YSYEKL. The CDR3 runs 18 residues. V gave up 0 bases and J gave up 4 bases; unmatched junction bases: 12. The CDR3 bases are TGCGCCAGCAGCCAAGAGGGGTTCCCTAGCGGGACCCCAGAGACCCAGTACTTC. Translated: CASSQEGFPSGTPETQYF.

This clone came up a few times. The chain links TRBV15 to TRBJ2-2; TRBD1 is a possible D gene (6 bases). This CDR3 has 13 amino acids. Germline CDR1 is LNHNV and CDR2 is YYDKDF (reference sequence). Trimming cost V 8 bases and J 2 bases, with 9 bases left between them. The CDR3, as DNA: TGTGCCACCGGGACAACTAACACCGGGGAGCTGTTTTTT. As protein: CATGTTNTGELFF.

This sequence joins TRBV4-2 and TRBJ2-1; 7 positions agree with TRBD2. Losses at the gene ends were 3 bases for V and 2 bases for J; bases not matched to a gene: 7. Germline V gene data show CDR1 as LGHNA and CDR2 as YNFKEQ. This CDR3 spans 16 amino acids. CDR3 sequence: CASSQDSGSPYNEQFF. For the CDR3, the DNA is TGTGCCAGCAGCCAGGATAGCGGGTCCCCCTACAATGAGCAGTTCTTC.

J is TRBJ2-1 and V is TRBV4-3; the match to TRBD1 covers 7 bases. CDR3 size: 17 residues. Trimming took 0 bases from V and 8 from J; bases not matched to a gene: 13. Germline CDR1 reads LGHNA; CDR2 reads YSLEER. The CDR3 DNA is TGCGCCAGCAGCCAAGATCCCTCCGGGACAGAACTCGATGAGCAGTTCTTC. Translation: CASSQDPSGTELDEQFF.

This clone occurred once. This chain links TRBV5-1 with TRBJ2-1; TRBD1 aligns across 7 bases. Germline CDR1 is SGHRS and CDR2 is YFSETQ. The CDR3 consists of 15 residues. Losses at the gene ends were 1 base for V and 8 bases for J; bases not matched to a gene: 9. The CDR3 sequence: CASSLRETGADEQFF. In nucleotides, the CDR3 is TGCGCCAGCAGCTTGAGGGAAACAGGGGCCGATGAGCAGTTCTTC.

V gene TRBV1 combines with J gene TRBJ2-2; TRBD2 is the table's D call and was not checked against the DNA. TRBV1 is an annotated pseudogene. This CDR3 has 16 residues. CDR3 DNA sequence: TGCACCAGCAGCCAAGAGGGCGGGAAGAACACCGGGGAGCTGTTTTTT. Translation gives CTSSQEGGKNTGELFF.

The chain carries TRBV29-1 and TRBJ2-7; D not resolved. Germline V gene data show CDR1 as SQVTM and CDR2 as ANQGSEA. The CDR3 runs to 12 residues. V was shortened by 2 bases and J by 3 bases, with 8 bases between the two germline ends. The CDR3 nucleotides are TGCAGCGTTGAAAATCCCGGCTACGAGCAGTACTTC. It yields the protein CSVENPGYEQYF.

The chain recombines TRBV14 with TRBJ2-1; 12 bases fit TRBD2. Germline V gene data show CDR1 as SGHDN and CDR2 as FVKESK. J was trimmed by 2 bases and V by 2 bases; bases with no gene match: 4. There are 17 residues in the CDR3. The CDR3 sequence is CASSQFRTSGAYNEQFF. The CDR3 DNA sequence: TGTGCCAGCAGCCAATTCCGGACTAGCGGGGCCTACAATGAGCAGTTCTTC. The variable domain in full, with the rest retrieved from reference TRBV14 and TRBJ2-1, is EAGVTQFPSHSVIEKGQTVTLRCDPISGHDNLYWYRRVMGKEIKFLLHFVKESKQDESGMPNNRFLAERTGGTYSTLKVQPAELEDSGVYFCASSQFRTSGAYNEQFFGPGTRLTVL.

J is TRBJ2-3 and V is TRBV4-1, with D perhaps TRBD2 (5 bases). V was clipped by 5 bases and J by 2 bases, with 11 bases between them. The CDR3 length is 14 residues. Germline V gene sequence: CDR1 MGHRA, CDR2 YSYEKL. The CDR3 protein is CASSSGISTDTQYF. Here the CDR3 DNA reads TGCGCCAGCAGCTCCGGGATCTCCACAGATACGCAGTATTTT.

The table lists this clone with a few counts. The chain recombines TRBV6-6 with TRBJ2-5; 7 bases line up with TRBD2. V was pared by 1 base and J by 3 bases, with 2 bases of the junction left unmatched. There are 14 residues in the CDR3. The germline V gene encodes CDR1 MNHNY and CDR2 SVGAGI (reference sequence). Written as DNA, the CDR3 is TGTGCCAGCAGTTACTGGGGAGGGAAAGAGACCCAGTACTTC. Amino acids: CASSYWGGKETQYF.

The chain employs TRBV19 and TRBJ2-7; TRBD2 matches at 9 bases. The CDR3 loop spans 15 amino acids. V shed 5 bases and J 2 bases; nucleotides not matched to a gene: 7. Germline V CDR1 and CDR2: LNHDA, SQIVND (reference sequence). In nucleotides, the CDR3 is TGTGCCAGTAGTGTACTAGCGGGCGATCCCTACGAGCAGTACTTC. This codes for CASSVLAGDPYEQYF.